Listed here are 30 T cell receptor beta chains from one sample, sequenced in a study of blood T cell repertoires in COVID-19 (dated by TCRdb to about 2020). Receptor libraries were prepared by the immunoSEQ multiplex PCR assay. TCRdb holds this immuneACCESS table with in-frame rearrangements only. Some clones are missing; in checked studies, unresolved V genes explain under half, and the rest has no known cause. This sample lists around 160,000 clones; just over 85% were detected once. Approximately 8% of the sample goes to the ten largest clones. The sequenced sample consisted of peripheral blood. These receptors were obtained from a man aged 60-69 years with acute or convalescent COVID-19.

The chain combines TRBV4-1 with TRBJ1-2; D possibly corresponds to TRBD1 (6 bases). Germline lookup yields CDR1 MGHRA and CDR2 YSYEKL. The CDR3 consists of 16 residues. The ends were cut back, 2 bases at V and 5 bases at J, with 18 bases in the middle. This chain's CDR3 is CASSQLEGGAGYGYTF. CDR3 nucleotide sequence: TGCGCCAGCAGCCAATTAGAGGGGGGGGCTGGGTATGGCTACACCTTC.

This rearrangement joins TRBV28 to TRBJ2-7, with 11 bases fitting TRBD1. Germline assignment: CDR1 MDHEN and CDR2 SYDVKM. The CDR3 has 13 residues. Unmatched junction bases numbered 4, after V lost 3 bases and J lost 9 bases. CDR3 nucleotide sequence: TGTGCCAGCAGTTTGGACAGGGGGCTTGGGCAGTACTTC. Its translation: CASSLDRGLGQYF.

V is TRBV4-1 and J is TRBJ2-3; 12 nucleotides line up with TRBD2. V was pared by 5 bases and J by 4 bases, with 10 bases of the junction left unmatched. Germline-derived CDR1 and CDR2 are MGHRA and YSYEKL. CDR3 length equals 17 residues. As DNA, the CDR3 is TGCGCCAGCAGCATAAGGACTAGCGGGATTTCAGCAGATACGCAGTATTTT. This encodes CASSIRTSGISADTQYF.

This clone was observed a few times. The chain carries TRBV11-2 and TRBJ1-2; the match to TRBD1 covers 8 bases. This CDR3 has 15 amino acids. The V gene end was trimmed by 5 bases and the J gene end by 2 bases; junction bases not matched to a gene: 7. Looked up from germline, CDR1 is SGHAT and CDR2 is FQNNGV. Here the CDR3 DNA reads TGTGCCAGCAGCCTTTACAGGGGGTGGAACTATGGCTACACCTTC. It is translated as CASSLYRGWNYGYTF.

This chain uses TRBV28 with TRBJ2-7, with TRBD1 matching over 7 bases. This CDR3 is built from 14 residues. The V gene's germline CDR1 is MDHEN and CDR2 SYDVKM. V dropped 6 bases and J dropped 3; count of bases not matched to a gene: 8. The DNA of the CDR3 is TGTGCCAGCAGCCCCACCGGGACAGACTACGAGCAGTACTTC. It specifies CASSPTGTDYEQYF. Combining the CDR3 with reference TRBV28 and TRBJ2-7 gives the whole variable domain DVKVTQSSRYLVKRTGEKVFLECVQDMDHENMFWYRQDPGLGLRLIYFSYDVKMKEKGDIPEGYSVSREKKERFSLILESASTNQTSMYLCASSPTGTDYEQYFGPGTRLTVT.

J is TRBJ1-1 and V is TRBV30; D not resolved. From germline, CDR1 is GTSNPN and CDR2 SVGIG (reference sequence). This CDR3 has 12 amino acids. Trimming left V 0 bases short and J 8 bases short, with 10 bases between. For the CDR3, the DNA is TGTGCCTGGAGTGTAGACGGGAGAGAAGCTTTCTTT. Its protein product is CAWSVDGREAFF.

The chain employs TRBV6-5 and TRBJ2-1, with 12 bases fitting TRBD2. The V gene end was trimmed by 6 bases and the J gene end by 5 bases; junction bases not matched to a gene: 5. Germline CDR1 and CDR2: MNHEY and SVGAGI. The CDR3 contains 15 residues. In DNA form, the CDR3 reads TGTGCCAGCAGCCCGGGACTAGCGGGTAACAATGAGCAGTTCTTC. Protein product: CASSPGLAGNNEQFF.

The chain recombines TRBV20-1 with TRBJ2-5; TRBD1 agrees at 11 bases. This CDR3 is built from 15 residues. Germline CDR1 DFQATT, CDR2 SNEGSKA (reference sequence). With 3 bases clipped from V and 7 bases from J, the junction kept 10 bases outside the gene matches. CDR3 DNA sequence: TGCAGTGCTAGTCTTGGGACAGGGGGGGGCGGGACCCAGTACTTC. This sequence encodes CSASLGTGGGGTQYF.

This clone was seen only once. The chain joins TRBV19 to TRBJ1-1, with D maybe TRBD1 (5 bases). The length of the CDR3 is 15 residues. V was cut by 6 bases and J by 7 bases, with 21 bases left in between. CDR1 LNHDA and CDR2 SQIVND come from the germline V gene (reference sequence). The CDR3 DNA reads as TGTGCCAGTAGGGGCACGGACACTAAGAGATATGAAGCTTTCTTT. Protein product: CASRGTDTKRYEAFF.

This chain connects TRBV9 to TRBJ2-3, with D tentatively TRBD2 (6 bases). CDR3 length equals 14 residues. Per the germline V gene, CDR1 is SGDLS and CDR2 is YYNGEE. Trimming removed 3 bases from V and 0 bases from J, with 8 bases in between. The CDR3 here is CASSASASTDTQYF. For the CDR3, the DNA is TGTGCCAGCAGCGCTAGCGCTAGCACAGATACGCAGTATTTT.

This clone turned up a few times. V and J are TRBV5-4 and TRBJ2-3; TRBD2 agrees at 7 bases. V was clipped by 2 bases and J by 4 bases; unmatched bases: 16. The germline V gene encodes CDR1 SGHNT and CDR2 YYREEE (reference sequence). The CDR3 totals 18 residues. CDR3 in amino acids: CASSFPFPLARGPDTQYF. In DNA, the CDR3 is TGTGCCAGCAGCTTCCCCTTCCCACTAGCGAGGGGCCCAGATACGCAGTATTTT.

As concerns this clone: The CDR3 ends on some other residue instead of the conserved phenylalanine or tryptophan, so this is likely a read error. No DNA is shown, since the ends of the CDR3 on it are uncertain; the CDR3 is the one TCRdb lists. V usage is TRBV5-8 and J usage is TRBJ1-1; TRBD1 is the table's D call, not checked against the DNA. A total of 13 residues make up the CDR3, ends included. Germline V CDR1 and CDR2: SGHTS, YDEGEE. The chain's CDR3 is CASSLRGRDSGGI.

The gene calls are TRBV6-5 and TRBJ1-6; a possible D gene is TRBD1 (6 bases). Trimming took off 6 bases at V and 0 bases at J, with 9 bases between the two ends. The CDR3 spans 15 residues. Germline V gene sequence: CDR1 MNHEY, CDR2 SVGAGI. The DNA of the CDR3 is TGTGCCAGCAGGCAGGGGAGCTCCTATAATTCACCCCTCCACTTT. This encodes CASRQGSSYNSPLHF.

The gene calls are TRBV15 and TRBJ2-7; 13 bases align to TRBD2. This CDR3 has 15 amino acids. Germline lookup yields CDR1 LNHNV and CDR2 YYDKDF (reference sequence). V lost 1 base and J lost 7; bases outside the gene matches: 4. CDR3: CATSRGTSGSNEQYF. The CDR3 DNA is TGTGCCACCAGCAGAGGGACTAGCGGGAGTAATGAGCAGTACTTC.

The chain couples TRBV27 to TRBJ2-7, with 7 bases lining up with TRBD2. The CDR3 length is 16 residues. With V trimmed by 4 bases and J by 1 base, 10 bases remained unmatched. CDR1 MNHEY and CDR2 SMNVEV come from the germline V gene (reference sequence). This CDR3 is CASSSLTAGTSYEQYF. The DNA for the CDR3 is TGTGCCAGCAGTTCCCTCACAGCGGGAACTTCCTACGAGCAGTACTTC.

In this sample, this clone turned up a few times. The chain employs TRBV29-1 and TRBJ1-1, with 8 bases matching TRBD1. The trim removed 7 bases at V and 1 base at J, leaving 5 bases unmatched. CDR1 SQVTM and CDR2 ANQGSEA come from the germline V gene. This CDR3 spans 13 amino acids. CDR3 protein: CSGSDRENTEAFF. DNA for the CDR3: TGCAGCGGATCGGACAGGGAGAACACTGAAGCTTTCTTT. The variable domain in full, with the rest retrieved from reference TRBV29-1 and TRBJ1-1, is SAVISQKPSRDICQRGTSLTIQCQVDSQVTMMFWYRQQPGQSLTLIATANQGSEATYESGFVIDKFPISRPNLTFSTLTVSNMSPEDSSIYLCSGSDRENTEAFFGQGTRLTVV.

The chain carries TRBV6-2 or TRBV6-3 and TRBJ2-5; no firm D call. The CDR3 sequence is 15 residues long. The V and J ends lost 6 bases and 1 base respectively, with 15 bases between them. The germline V gene encodes CDR1 MNHEY and CDR2 SVGEGT. The CDR3 here is CASSKRGKSQETQYF. In DNA, the CDR3 is TGTGCCAGCAGCAAGAGAGGCAAGTCCCAAGAGACCCAGTACTTC.

This chain's CDR3 is CASSLSNRGLRSVQPCEQYF. The CDR3 nucleotides are TGTGCCAGTAGCTTATCTAACCGGGGTTTAAGGTCAGTCCAGCCCTGCGAGCAGTACTTC. V usage is TRBV19 and J usage is TRBJ2-7; D is perhaps TRBD2 (5 bases). V dropped 6 bases and J dropped 6 bases, with 36 bases sitting between them. The CDR3 is made up of 20 amino acids. Per germline, CDR1 LNHDA and CDR2 SQIVND (reference sequence).

This rearrangement joins TRBV7-3 to TRBJ2-7; 10 bases are a match to TRBD2. Germline CDR1 is SGHTA and CDR2 is FQGTGA. This CDR3 region has 15 residues. V trimming: 3 bases; J trimming: 4 bases; junction bases outside the gene matches: 6. The DNA for the CDR3 is TGTGCCAGCAGCTTTGGGCTAGCGGGAGTGTACGAGCAGTACTTC. The encoded protein is CASSFGLAGVYEQYF.

CDR3 coding DNA: TGTGCCAGCAGCTTTCTCCCCCCCTGGCGGGAGGGTAACGAGCAGTACTTC. It encodes CASSFLPPWREGNEQYF. This chain uses TRBV7-2 with TRBJ2-7; 9 bases map to TRBD2. The trim removed 3 bases at V and 5 bases at J, leaving 14 bases unmatched. Per germline, CDR1 SGHTA and CDR2 FQGNSA. This CDR3 is 17 amino acids long.

The chain recombines TRBV30 with TRBJ1-1, with D possibly being TRBD1 (6 bases). Trimming took 0 bases from V and 8 from J, leaving 13 bases between them. Germline V gives CDR1 GTSNPN, CDR2 SVGIG (reference sequence). The CDR3 contains 13 residues. CDR3 sequence: CAWSVRAGAEAFF. CDR3 nucleotides: TGTGCCTGGAGTGTACGGGCAGGGGCGGAAGCTTTCTTT. The full variable domain, its missing parts supplied by reference TRBV30 and TRBJ1-1, is SQTIHQWPATLVQPVGSPLSLECTVEGTSNPNLYWYRQAAGRGLQLLFYSVGIGQISSEVPQNLSASRPQDRQFILSSKKLLLSDSGFYLCAWSVRAGAEAFFGQGTRLTVV.

The chain combines TRBV28 with TRBJ1-5, with 8 bases lining up with TRBD1. Germline CDR1 is MDHEN and CDR2 is SYDVKM. The CDR3 has 14 residues. V dropped 5 bases and J dropped 3; count of bases not matched to a gene: 3. The CDR3 coding sequence is TGTGCCAGCAGTAGACAGGGGCTCAATCAGCCCCAGCATTTT. Its protein is CASSRQGLNQPQHF.

The rearrangement uses TRBV6-5 and TRBJ2-1, with 12 nucleotides matching TRBD2. Trimming took 4 bases from V and 8 from J; bases not matched to a gene: 9. In germline, CDR1 is MNHEY, CDR2 SVGAGI. The CDR3 extends over 16 amino acids. The CDR3 DNA follows: TGTGCCAGCAGTTCCAGGCTAGCGGGAGGGCCCTATGAGCAGTTCTTC. It specifies CASSSRLAGGPYEQFF.

The chain links TRBV10-3 to TRBJ1-3; a weak D match, TRBD1 (6 bases). This CDR3 spans 15 amino acids. Germline CDR1 ENHRY, CDR2 SYGVKD. V was clipped by 5 bases and J by 0 bases, with 11 bases between them. The chain's CDR3 is CAISNRDLSGNTIYF. The CDR3, as DNA: TGTGCCATCAGTAACAGGGACCTCTCTGGAAACACCATATATTTT.

The chain uses TRBV4-1 and TRBJ2-1; 9 nucleotides line up with TRBD2. Germline V gene lookup returns CDR1 MGHRA and CDR2 YSYEKL. The junction had 13 bases not matched to a gene; V was cut back by 4 bases and J by 9 bases. The CDR3 extends over 16 amino acids. This CDR3 reads CASSPVLAGIFGEQFF. CDR3 nucleotide sequence: TGCGCCAGCAGCCCCGTCCTAGCGGGAATCTTCGGTGAGCAGTTCTTC.

Points on this clone: Within the sample, other DNA sequences also encode this same CDR3. This chain uses TRBV5-4 with TRBJ2-5; 10 nucleotides line up with TRBD2. The germline V gene encodes CDR1 SGHNT and CDR2 YYREEE (reference sequence). The CDR3 is made up of 13 amino acids. With V trimmed by 2 bases and J by 5 bases, 0 bases remained unmatched. CDR3 sequence: CASSLAGGETQYF. The CDR3 DNA reads as TGTGCCAGCAGCTTAGCGGGAGGGGAGACCCAGTACTTC.

V gene TRBV4-1 combines with J gene TRBJ1-2, with D possibly matching TRBD1 (5 bases). The V and J ends lost 2 bases and 1 base respectively, with 14 bases between them. Per germline, CDR1 MGHRA and CDR2 YSYEKL. CDR3 size: 16 residues. This CDR3 is CASSQREVDSNYGYTF. For the CDR3, the DNA is TGCGCCAGCAGCCAAAGAGAGGTAGACAGTAACTATGGCTACACCTTC.

The CDR3 region is CASSPSEAGDNSPLHF. Written as DNA, the CDR3 is TGTGCCAGCAGCCCCTCCGAGGCAGGGGATAATTCACCCCTCCACTTT. The chain has TRBV3-1 (or the pseudogene TRBV3-2) and TRBJ1-6; D possibly corresponds to TRBD1 (6 bases). Per germline, CDR1 LGHDT and CDR2 YNNKEL (reference sequence). The CDR3 consists of 16 residues. Trimming shortened V by 4 bases and J by 5 bases, and 15 bases separated the two germline ends.

V is TRBV7-2 and J is TRBJ1-5; 8 positions match TRBD1. Looked up from germline, CDR1 is SGHTA and CDR2 is FQGNSA. The length of the CDR3 is 15 residues. V gave up 5 bases and J gave up 1 base; unmatched junction bases: 4. The DNA of the CDR3 is TGTGCCAGCAGCGCCAGGACAGGGAGCAATCAGCCCCAGCATTTT. Residues: CASSARTGSNQPQHF.

CDR3 DNA sequence: TGTGCCAGCAGCTCGCCGACTAGCGGTAAGATCAATGAGCAGTTCTTC. Its protein is CASSSPTSGKINEQFF. The chain is built from TRBV7-2 and TRBJ2-1, with 9 bases matching TRBD2. This CDR3 region has 16 residues. Trimming at V came to 4 bases and at J to 6 bases, leaving 10 bases not matched to a gene. Germline V gene lookup returns CDR1 SGHTA and CDR2 FQGNSA.